The 25 T cell receptor beta chains below were found in one sample sequenced in a study of blood T cell repertoires in COVID-19. Assay used: immunoSEQ multiplex PCR; TCRdb lists only in-frame clones, some missing. The sample contains over 350,000 clones, just over 90% of which appear only once. Sequenced sample: PBMCs or T cells enriched from blood (not recorded which). All receptors come from a woman in her thirties or forties who had been exposed to COVID-19.

V gene TRBV7-6 combines with J gene TRBJ2-3, with TRBD2 matching 9 bases. J gave up 1 base and V 8 bases, and 13 bases lay outside the gene matches. Germline values: CDR1 SGHVS, CDR2 FNYEAQ. The CDR3 is 17 residues long. The CDR3 reads CASRLRLERGGTDTQYF. CDR3 coding DNA: TGTGCCAGCCGGTTGCGGCTGGAGCGGGGGGGCACAGATACGCAGTATTTT.

This chain links TRBV27 with TRBJ2-5; D gene ambiguous. This CDR3 is built from 14 residues. Looked up from germline, CDR1 is MNHEY and CDR2 is SMNVEV (reference sequence). The V end lost 10 bases, the J end lost 2 bases, and 17 bases lay between the germline ends. The CDR3 here is CATKPYTPQETQYF. In nucleotides, the CDR3 is TGTGCCACCAAACCCTATACTCCACAAGAGACCCAGTACTTC.

The J gene is TRBJ1-2, the V gene TRBV5-6; TRBD1 aligns across 9 bases. Germline V gene data show CDR1 as SGHDT and CDR2 as YYEEEE. The CDR3 consists of 17 residues. Germline trimming cut 1 base from V and 6 bases from J; bases unmatched to any gene: 13. The CDR3 nucleotides are TGTGCCAGCAGCTTGTTAGAACCGGGACAGGGCAGGGATGGCTACACCTTC. It codes for CASSLLEPGQGRDGYTF.

The genes are TRBV5-6 and TRBJ2-1; maybe TRBD1 (6 bases). The CDR3 extends over 16 amino acids. Trimming stripped 5 bases from V and 7 bases from J, with 22 bases between. Germline V gene data show CDR1 as SGHDT and CDR2 as YYEEEE. CDR3 DNA: TGTGCCAGCAGTAAAGTAACAGGGTTCGCCGGGAATGAGCAGTTCTTC. Its protein is CASSKVTGFAGNEQFF.

This rearrangement joins TRBV12-2 to TRBJ2-7; TRBD1 was called by the table and not checked on the DNA. TRBV12-2 is marked as a pseudogene. CDR3 length: 16 residues. This chain's CDR3 is CASRLLTPLSSYEQYF. CDR3 sequence (DNA): TGTGCAAGTCGCTTGTTGACACCGTTGAGCTCCTACGAGCAGTACTTC.

This chain joins TRBV7-6 and TRBJ2-1; the match to TRBD1 covers 9 bases. This CDR3 contains 15 residues. Trimming removed 1 base from V and 7 bases from J; junction bases left unmatched: 5. Germline V gives CDR1 SGHVS, CDR2 FNYEAQ. CDR3 sequence reads: CASSLVTGGGNEQFF. The CDR3 bases are TGTGCCAGCAGCTTAGTGACAGGGGGTGGTAATGAGCAGTTCTTC.

The chain joins TRBV4-3 to TRBJ2-3, with D tentatively TRBD2 (6 bases). V was shortened by 3 bases and J by 4 bases, with 8 bases between the two germline ends. From germline, CDR1 is LGHNA and CDR2 YSLEER. The CDR3 has 13 amino acids. The CDR3: CASSQRLADTQYF. The CDR3 DNA sequence: TGCGCCAGCAGCCAGCGACTAGCAGATACGCAGTATTTT.

V gene TRBV19 combines with J gene TRBJ2-2, with TRBD2 matching 15 bases. J lost 6 bases, V lost 0 bases, and 8 bases had no gene match. Germline V CDR1 and CDR2: LNHDA, SQIVND (reference sequence). The CDR3 is 19 amino acids. CDR3 DNA: TGTGCCAGTAGTATAGATAGGACCGGACTAGCGGGAGGGCCCGGGGAGCTGTTTTTT. This translates into CASSIDRTGLAGGPGELFF.

The chain recombines TRBV11-2 with TRBJ2-2; TRBD1 aligns across 7 bases. Germline V CDR1 and CDR2: SGHAT, FQNNGV. The CDR3 runs 16 residues. J gave up 5 bases and V 4 bases, and 10 bases lay outside the gene matches. The DNA of the CDR3 is TGTGCCAGCAGCTCTACCCGACAGGGTGTAACCGGGGAGCTGTTTTTT. It translates to CASSSTRQGVTGELFF. Full variable domain (rest looked up from reference TRBV11-2 and TRBJ2-2): EAGVAQSPRYKIIEKRQSVAFWCNPISGHATLYWYQQILGQGPKLLIQFQNNGVVDDSQLPKDRFSAERLKGVDSTLKIQPAKLEDSAVYLCASSSTRQGVTGELFFGEGSRLTVL.

This chain's CDR3 is CASSSNYAVGYGYTF. As DNA, the CDR3 is TGTGCCAGCAGCTCGAACTACGCGGTCGGCTATGGCTACACCTTC. V usage is TRBV5-4 and J usage is TRBJ1-2; D uncertain. V was cut by 3 bases and J by 4 bases, with 16 bases left in between. The V gene's germline CDR1 is SGHNT and CDR2 YYREEE (reference sequence). The CDR3 totals 15 residues.

The chain employs TRBV28 and TRBJ1-1; possibly TRBD1 for D (5 bases). Deletions cut 0 bases from V and 3 bases from J, with 11 bases between. The CDR3 contains 15 residues. The germline CDR1 and CDR2 sequences are MDHEN and SYDVKM. The CDR3 sequence is CASSLWAARDTEAFF. The DNA of the CDR3 is TGTGCCAGCAGTTTATGGGCAGCCAGGGACACTGAAGCTTTCTTT.

The chain links TRBV7-3 to TRBJ2-3, with 12 bases that match TRBD2. With V trimmed by 3 bases and J by 15 bases, 7 bases remained unmatched. Germline V gives CDR1 SGHTA, CDR2 FQGTGA. The CDR3 extends over 13 amino acids. DNA of the CDR3: TGTGCCAGCAGCTTGTCCCGGACTAGCGGGAAATATTTT. It codes for CASSLSRTSGKYF.

The V gene is TRBV19, the J gene TRBJ2-7, with 11 bases lining up with TRBD2. J was trimmed by 2 bases and V by 5 bases; bases with no gene match: 5. Germline V gene data show CDR1 as LNHDA and CDR2 as SQIVND (reference sequence). The CDR3 is 15 residues long. The CDR3 DNA follows: TGTGCCAGTAGTTTACTAGCGGGAGAGACCTACGAGCAGTACTTC. It codes for CASSLLAGETYEQYF.

V usage is TRBV9 and J usage is TRBJ1-2; D gene uncertain. Germline values: CDR1 SGDLS, CDR2 YYNGEE. The V end lost 4 bases, the J end lost 2 bases, and 12 bases lay between the germline ends. This CDR3 is 14 amino acids long. CDR3 sequence reads: CASSREGSNYGYTF. The CDR3 DNA follows: TGTGCCAGCAGCCGCGAAGGGAGCAACTATGGCTACACCTTC. The variable domain in full, with the rest retrieved from reference TRBV9 and TRBJ1-2, is DSGVTQTPKHLITATGQRVTLRCSPRSGDLSVYWYQQSLDQGLQFLIQYYNGEERAKGNILERFSAQQFPDLHSELNLSSLELGDSALYFCASSREGSNYGYTFGSGTRLTVV.

This chain joins TRBV5-4 and TRBJ2-3, with 12 bases aligning to TRBD2. J gave up 4 bases and V 3 bases, and 3 bases lay outside the gene matches. This CDR3 is built from 15 residues. CDR1 and CDR2 from the germline V gene are SGHNT and YYREEE (reference sequence). The CDR3 reads CASSSTSGRPDTQYF. As DNA, the CDR3 is TGTGCCAGCAGCTCGACTAGCGGGAGACCAGATACGCAGTATTTT.

This rearrangement joins TRBV19 to TRBJ1-1; a weak D match, TRBD1 (6 bases). The V and J ends lost 5 bases and 2 bases respectively, with 15 bases between them. Germline assignment: CDR1 LNHDA and CDR2 SQIVND (reference sequence). The CDR3 is 15 residues long. CDR3 sequence (DNA): TGTGCCAGTAGTGTACAGGGTCGGGGAAACACTGAAGCTTTCTTT. Encoded protein: CASSVQGRGNTEAFF.

Concerning this clone itself: Other DNA sequences in this sample translate to the same CDR3. V gene TRBV18 combines with J gene TRBJ1-4; D not certain. The CDR3 has 15 residues. Trimming pared 3 bases from V and 0 bases from J, leaving 8 bases between. Per the germline V gene, CDR1 is KGHSH and CDR2 is LQKENI. As DNA, the CDR3 is TGTGCCAGCTCACCTCGAGTTGCAACTAATGAAAAACTGTTTTTT. Its translation: CASSPRVATNEKLFF. The whole variable domain, remainder taken from reference TRBV18 and TRBJ1-4, is NAGVMQNPRHLVRRRGQEARLRCSPMKGHSHVYWYRQLPEEGLKFMVYLQKENIIDESGMPKERFSAEFPKEGPSILRIQQVVRGDSAAYFCASSPRVATNEKLFFGSGTQLSVL.

The CDR3 reads CSVDREGSTEAFF. CDR3 bases: TGCAGCGTCGATAGGGAGGGAAGCACTGAAGCTTTCTTT. The gene calls are TRBV29-1 and TRBJ1-1; D is ambiguous. Germline V gene data show CDR1 as SQVTM and CDR2 as ANQGSEA. This CDR3 spans 13 amino acids. Trimming took off 6 bases at V and 4 bases at J, with 15 bases between the two ends.

The chain uses TRBV13 and TRBJ1-1; the match to TRBD1 covers 9 bases. Germline V gives CDR1 PRHDT, CDR2 FYEKMQ (reference sequence). The junction had 0 bases not matched to a gene; V was cut back by 6 bases and J by 1 base. The CDR3 is 13 amino acids. The CDR3 DNA sequence: TGTGCCAGCAGGGACAGGGGGAACACTGAAGCTTTCTTT. Its protein product is CASRDRGNTEAFF.

This clone was detected only once. DNA for the CDR3: TGTGCCAGCTCACCAAAAGGGACAGGAGACTTCTCTGGAAACACCATATATTTT. Its protein is CASSPKGTGDFSGNTIYF. V and J are TRBV18 and TRBJ1-3; 8 bases align to TRBD1. This CDR3 has 18 residues. Germline lookup yields CDR1 KGHSH and CDR2 LQKENI. The V segment lost 2 bases and the J segment 0 bases; nucleotides outside the gene matches: 9.

The chain carries TRBV19 and TRBJ1-5; D gene unclear. V gave up 3 bases and J gave up 3 bases, with 15 bases separating them. Germline CDR1 LNHDA, CDR2 SQIVND (reference sequence). This CDR3 has 16 residues. The CDR3 region has the DNA TGTGCCAGTAGTATGAGCGACTTTCGGTCCAATCAGCCCCAGCATTTT. Residues: CASSMSDFRSNQPQHF. The full variable domain, rest sourced from reference TRBV19 and TRBJ1-5, is DGGITQSPKYLFRKEGQNVTLSCEQNLNHDAMYWYRQDPGQGLRLIYYSQIVNDFQKGDIAEGYSVSREKKESFPLTVTSAQKNPTAFYLCASSMSDFRSNQPQHFGDGTRLSIL.

This chain uses TRBV2 with TRBJ1-1, with D uncertain. The CDR3 spans 12 residues. V shed 5 bases and J shed 6 bases, with 10 bases lying between them. The V gene's germline CDR1 is SNHLY and CDR2 FYNNEI. Here the CDR3 reads CASSWSSPEAFF. CDR3 DNA: TGTGCCAGCAGTTGGAGCAGTCCTGAAGCTTTCTTT.

The gene calls are TRBV28 and TRBJ1-2, with TRBD1 matching over 8 bases. With 1 base clipped from V and 3 bases from J, the junction kept 4 bases outside the gene matches. Germline CDR1 MDHEN, CDR2 SYDVKM. The CDR3 totals 15 residues. Written as DNA, the CDR3 is TGTGCCAGCAGTTTATATCGGGGACAGGACTATGGCTACACCTTC. Its translation: CASSLYRGQDYGYTF.

This clone was recorded once. This chain joins TRBV11-2 and TRBJ1-6; D remains unclear. CDR3 length: 13 amino acids. Germline V CDR1 and CDR2: SGHAT, FQNNGV. V was pared by 0 bases and J by 9 bases, with 6 bases between. This chain's CDR3 is CASSLDPSSPLHF. The CDR3 DNA follows: TGTGCCAGCAGCTTAGATCCCAGTTCACCCCTCCACTTT.

The gene calls are TRBV7-2 and TRBJ1-1; TRBD1 matches 9 bases. V trimming: 5 bases; J trimming: 8 bases; junction bases outside the gene matches: 6. The CDR3 length is 13 residues. Germline V gene sequence: CDR1 SGHTA, CDR2 FQGNSA. CDR3 in amino acids: CASSPRTGAEAFF. CDR3 nucleotide sequence: TGTGCCAGCAGCCCTCGGACAGGGGCCGAAGCTTTCTTT.